In its sample, the clone carrying this TCR beta chain was seen a few times. Its target is unknown. This CDR3 is built from 15 residues. Germline V gene lookup returns CDR1 MNHEY and CDR2 SVGAGI. After removal of 7 bases from V and 6 bases from J, the junction contained 8 bases not matched to a gene. This entry comes from a study of blood T cells in healthy people across ages. Study findings and constraints: More naive CD4+ cells and higher diversity marked long-lived donors relative to aged donors.

Together with a sample-barcoded 5' primer, a J-beta primer mix was included in a second PCR lasting roughly 7 to 11 cycles. One entry per CDR3 protein results from TCRdb running MiXCR on the 5' RACE reads. Among over 1,500,000 distinct CDR3 sequences listed, around 50% were seen once. The sequenced sample consisted of blood. The TCR was taken from a woman in her thirties or forties in good health. The chain is built from TRBV6-5 and TRBJ2-1, with 11 bases identical to TRBD2. As DNA, the CDR3 is TGTGCCAGCATCCCAAGACTAGCGGGGCGCAATGAGCAGTTCTTC. This sequence encodes CASIPRLAGRNEQFF.